This T cell receptor beta chain was sequenced in a study of cytomegalovirus exposure and HLA in healthy donors. The data were produced by immunoSEQ multiplex PCR, yet TCRdb's version contains in-frame clones alone and is incomplete. The table has 250,000 to 350,000 clones, approximately 90% seen once. Regarding this clone: Its antigen remains unknown.

Study results and caveats: Within the 130 or so validation repertoires, first-cohort TCR clusters tended to co-occur, according to a later analysis. Three CMV-associated chains proved CMV antigen-specific in vitro. The study designated roughly 160 TCR beta chains cytomegalovirus-associated.

The specimen was PBMCs. The source is a woman aged 18-29 years in good health and CMV-seronegative.

The CDR3 DNA reads as TGTGCCAGCAGCCCAGCGGGAGGGAAAGACCGGGCCGGGGAGCTGTTTTTT. Amino acid sequence: CASSPAGGKDRAGELFF. The rearrangement uses TRBV7-2 and TRBJ2-2; TRBD2 matches at 10 bases. J lost 6 bases, V lost 5 bases, and 12 bases had no gene match. The V gene's germline CDR1 is SGHTA and CDR2 FQGNSA. The CDR3 has 17 amino acids.